One sample yielded the 24 T cell receptor beta chains listed below, sequenced in a study of shared clonotypes between healthy human individuals (dated by TCRdb to about 2020). Preparation of the library involved the immunoSEQ multiplex PCR assay. This is the immuneACCESS table as TCRdb keeps it, with only in-frame sequences that have V and J called. A part of the clones is gone; compared with another copy, unresolved V genes explain less than half, and the rest is unexplained. For this sample the table gives some 1,900,000 clones, of which about 95% were detected only once. The ten largest make up around 1.2% of the sample. CD8 naive samples consisted of CD45RO-negative cells that were positively selected for CCR7, yielding a CD45RA+CCR7+ population without TemRA cells. The sequenced sample consisted of naive CD8+ T cells sorted from blood. The cell subset or site label, as the study defines it: CD45RA+CCR7+. The source is a man aged 18 to 30 in good health.

V and J are TRBV19 and TRBJ2-7; no reliable D call. Trimming cost V 6 bases and J 0 bases, with 9 bases left between them. Germline-derived CDR1 and CDR2 are LNHDA and SQIVND (reference sequence). The CDR3 length is 13 residues. In DNA form, the CDR3 reads TGTGCCAGTAGGGAGAACCCCTCCTACGAGCAGTACTTC. It translates to CASRENPSYEQYF.

This chain uses TRBV30 with TRBJ1-2; D gene uncertain. CDR1 is GTSNPN, CDR2 SVGIG, per germline (reference sequence). The V and J ends lost 4 bases and 7 bases respectively, with 10 bases between them. The CDR3 length is 11 residues. The CDR3 reads CAWISGAGYTF. The CDR3 nucleotides are TGTGCCTGGATTTCAGGCGCTGGCTACACCTTC.

This chain uses TRBV6-6 with TRBJ2-7, with D unclear. With 2 bases removed from V and 4 bases from J, the gap between germline ends came to 9 bases. The CDR3 length is 13 residues. CDR1 is MNHNY and CDR2 is SVGAGI in the germline V gene (reference sequence). CDR3 DNA sequence: TGTGCCAGCAGTTACGAGGAAATTTACGAGCAGTACTTC. Its translation: CASSYEEIYEQYF.

This chain connects TRBV5-1 to TRBJ1-2; 8 nucleotides agree with TRBD1. V gave up 0 bases and J gave up 6 bases; unmatched junction bases: 7. The length of the CDR3 is 15 residues. Germline-derived CDR1 and CDR2 are SGHRS and YFSETQ. DNA for the CDR3: TGCGCCAGCAGCTTGGGGGCAGGGGGCAGAGATGGCTACACCTTC. It codes for CASSLGAGGRDGYTF.

The chain recombines TRBV4-1 with TRBJ1-2; a weak D match, TRBD1 (6 bases). From germline, CDR1 is MGHRA and CDR2 YSYEKL. Between the trimmed V and J ends, which lost 0 bases and 6 bases, there was a span of 20 bases. The CDR3 consists of 17 residues. This CDR3 is CASSQDTGQGSGNGYTF. CDR3 DNA: TGCGCCAGCAGCCAAGATACTGGCCAGGGGTCGGGGAATGGCTACACCTTC.

The chain combines TRBV10-2 with TRBJ2-3, with a possible D match to TRBD2 (5 bases). The CDR3 is 13 residues long. The germline V gene has CDR1 WSHSY and CDR2 SAAADI. Deletions cut 6 bases from V and 1 base from J, with 8 bases between. The CDR3: CASRQAGTDTQYF. The CDR3 nucleotides are TGCGCCAGCAGACAAGCGGGCACAGATACGCAGTATTTT.

The chain uses TRBV18 and TRBJ1-5; 11 nucleotides align to TRBD1. The CDR3 contains 13 residues. V shed 6 bases and J 7 bases; nucleotides not matched to a gene: 2. Germline V lookup: CDR1 KGHSH, CDR2 LQKENI. The CDR3 coding sequence is TGTGCCAGCTCGCGGACAGGGGGCCAGCCCCAGCATTTT. The encoded protein is CASSRTGGQPQHF.

This chain joins TRBV27 and TRBJ2-7; no definite D call. Germline assignment: CDR1 MNHEY and CDR2 SMNVEV (reference sequence). The CDR3 contains 13 residues. With 4 bases removed from V and 3 bases from J, the gap between germline ends came to 10 bases. CDR3 DNA sequence: TGTGCCAGCAGTTCCTCATGGGGCTACGAGCAGTACTTC. Translation gives CASSSSWGYEQYF.

This chain joins TRBV27 and TRBJ2-1, with TRBD1 matching 8 bases. The V and J ends lost 1 base and 6 bases, in that order; junction bases with no gene match: 5. The CDR3 runs to 15 residues. Germline CDR1 and CDR2: MNHEY and SMNVEV (reference sequence). CDR3 in amino acids: CASSLFQGAPNEQFF. The CDR3, as DNA: TGTGCCAGCAGTTTATTTCAGGGGGCGCCCAATGAGCAGTTCTTC.

This clone occurred once. The rearrangement uses TRBV11-2 and TRBJ2-7; tentatively, D is TRBD1 (5 bases). CDR3 length: 16 amino acids. Germline V gene data show CDR1 as SGHAT and CDR2 as FQNNGV. V was trimmed by 4 bases and J by 0 bases, leaving 16 bases between them. The CDR3 sequence is CASSYFQGSGSYEQYF. The CDR3 DNA reads as TGTGCCAGCAGCTACTTCCAGGGTTCGGGCTCCTACGAGCAGTACTTC.

The CDR3 region is CASSKLYRSDNEKLFF. The CDR3 DNA is TGTGCCAGCAGTAAACTATACAGGTCCGATAATGAAAAACTGTTTTTT. The chain has TRBV27 and TRBJ1-4; TRBD1 is a possible D gene (5 bases). The CDR3 loop spans 16 amino acids. Germline V gives CDR1 MNHEY, CDR2 SMNVEV (reference sequence). Trimming took off 5 bases at V and 4 bases at J, with 17 bases between the two ends.

This chain uses TRBV4-1 with TRBJ2-3, with 7 bases fitting TRBD2. Germline values: CDR1 MGHRA, CDR2 YSYEKL. Trimming removed 8 bases from V and 1 base from J; junction bases left unmatched: 6. This CDR3 region has 14 residues. The CDR3 sequence is CASAGVAGTDTQYF. In nucleotides, the CDR3 is TGCGCCAGCGCGGGGGTAGCCGGCACAGATACGCAGTATTTT.

Note on this clone: At one end the junction does not follow the germline gene, possibly because of a read error. CDR3: CASSEELIIDEQFF. DNA of the CDR3: TGCGCCAGCAGCGAAGAATTGATCATCGATGAGCAGTTCTTC. This chain links TRBV4-1 with TRBJ2-1; the D is unclear. This CDR3 comprises 14 residues. CDR1 and CDR2 from the germline V gene are MGHRA and YSYEKL.

The chain joins TRBV29-1 to TRBJ1-5; 10 bases are a match to TRBD1. From germline, CDR1 is SQVTM and CDR2 ANQGSEA. This CDR3 is 14 amino acids long. Trimming took 7 bases from V and 7 from J; bases not matched to a gene: 10. The CDR3 loop is CSGFDRGRAQPQHF. In nucleotides, the CDR3 is TGCAGCGGGTTCGACAGGGGGCGCGCGCAGCCCCAGCATTTT. The full variable domain, completed using reference TRBV29-1 and TRBJ1-5, is SAVISQKPSRDICQRGTSLTIQCQVDSQVTMMFWYRQQPGQSLTLIATANQGSEATYESGFVIDKFPISRPNLTFSTLTVSNMSPEDSSIYLCSGFDRGRAQPQHFGDGTRLSIL.

The chain carries TRBV19 and TRBJ2-7; the match to TRBD1 covers 9 bases. The CDR3 contains 15 residues. V was clipped by 6 bases and J by 5 bases; unmatched bases: 11. Germline V gene lookup returns CDR1 LNHDA and CDR2 SQIVND (reference sequence). The CDR3 protein is CASSPAGTGMDEQYF. The CDR3 region has the DNA TGTGCCAGTAGCCCAGCCGGGACAGGGATGGACGAGCAGTACTTC.

This clone was seen only once. The genes are TRBV4-1 and TRBJ2-7, with D maybe TRBD2 (6 bases). The CDR3 has 16 residues. In germline, CDR1 is MGHRA, CDR2 YSYEKL. V lost 4 bases and J 0 bases, leaving 16 bases between the germline ends. This CDR3 is CASSPAGGTLSYEQYF. The CDR3 DNA reads as TGCGCCAGCAGCCCCGCCGGCGGGACCCTCTCCTACGAGCAGTACTTC.

The chain employs TRBV6-5 and TRBJ2-7; a weak D match, TRBD1 (6 bases). V was cut by 6 bases and J by 0 bases, with 9 bases left in between. The CDR3 length is 13 residues. The germline CDR1 and CDR2 sequences are MNHEY and SVGAGI. CDR3 coding DNA: TGTGCCAGCAGCAAGACAGGCTCCTACGAGCAGTACTTC. It is translated as CASSKTGSYEQYF.

The rearrangement links TRBV7-9 to TRBJ1-4, with D tentatively TRBD1 (6 bases). The CDR3 extends over 15 amino acids. Trimming cost V 6 bases and J 6 bases, with 17 bases left between them. The V gene's germline CDR1 is SEHNR and CDR2 FQNEAQ (reference sequence). The CDR3, as DNA: TGTGCCAGCAGTCGGACAGCGGCAAGGGATGAAAAACTGTTTTTT. Translating gives CASSRTAARDEKLFF.

The rearrangement joins TRBV27 to TRBJ2-7; D is perhaps TRBD1 (5 bases). The V gene lost 5 bases and the J gene lost 6 bases, with 14 bases spanning the gap. In germline, CDR1 is MNHEY, CDR2 SMNVEV (reference sequence). The CDR3 is made up of 13 amino acids. This CDR3 is CASSPSRVGEQYF. DNA of the CDR3: TGTGCCAGCAGTCCAAGCAGGGTGGGCGAGCAGTACTTC.

This clone has just one count. Additional DNA sequences in this sample encode the identical CDR3. The chain uses TRBV9 and TRBJ2-5; tentatively, D is TRBD1 or TRBD2 (6 bases each). Germline V gene data show CDR1 as SGDLS and CDR2 as YYNGEE. V was clipped by 0 bases and J by 5 bases, with 11 bases between them. This CDR3 contains 14 residues. DNA of the CDR3: TGTGCCAGCAGCGTAGAGGGGGGCCGGGAGACCCAGTACTTC. Translated, it gives CASSVEGGRETQYF.

The chain employs TRBV6-6 and TRBJ1-2; the D is unclear. The germline CDR1 and CDR2 sequences are MNHNY and SVGAGI (reference sequence). The CDR3 consists of 14 residues. The ends were cut back, 2 bases at V and 6 bases at J, with 13 bases in the middle. The CDR3 sequence: CASSYDEAGDGYTF. Written as DNA, the CDR3 is TGTGCCAGCAGTTACGACGAAGCCGGGGATGGCTACACCTTC.

Notes on this clone: Other DNA sequences within the sample encode an identical CDR3. V gene TRBV6-5 combines with J gene TRBJ1-2; 7 bases fit TRBD1. Losses at the gene ends were 2 bases for V and 4 bases for J; bases not matched to a gene: 1. Germline V gene data show CDR1 as MNHEY and CDR2 as SVGAGI. The CDR3 loop spans 13 amino acids. CDR3 residues: CASSYDRAYGYTF. The CDR3 DNA is TGTGCCAGCAGTTACGACAGGGCCTATGGCTACACCTTC.

This clone was counted a single time. The chain recombines TRBV13 with TRBJ2-3; 14 nucleotides align to TRBD2. The trim removed 6 bases at V and 14 bases at J, leaving 4 bases unmatched. Germline CDR1 and CDR2: PRHDT and FYEKMQ (reference sequence). The CDR3 spans 12 residues. CDR3 in amino acids: CASRGLAGERYF. CDR3 DNA sequence: TGTGCCAGCAGGGGACTAGCGGGAGAGAGGTATTTT.

The genes are TRBV13 and TRBJ1-1, with unresolved D. CDR1 and CDR2 (germline): PRHDT, FYEKMQ (reference sequence). Trimming pared 2 bases from V and 3 bases from J, leaving 10 bases between. The CDR3 covers 14 residues. CDR3: CASSLTEVDTEAFF. The DNA for the CDR3 is TGTGCCAGCAGCTTAACGGAAGTGGACACTGAAGCTTTCTTT.